This record looks at one T cell receptor beta chain sequence and its context. The V gene lost 1 base and the J gene lost 4 bases, with 12 bases spanning the gap. The germline CDR1 and CDR2 sequences are SGHRS and YFSETQ. The CDR3 spans 15 residues. Assay used: immunoSEQ multiplex PCR; TCRdb lists only in-frame clones, some missing. The sample has 160,000 or so clones, more than 65% seen once. The data stem from a study of blood T cell repertoires in COVID-19. The TCR comes from a woman of 80 years or more with acute or convalescent COVID-19. The rearrangement joins TRBV5-1 to TRBJ1-3; D is undetermined. The specimen sequenced was peripheral blood. CDR3 protein: CASSLSSLAGNTIYF. As DNA, the CDR3 is TGCGCCAGCAGCTTGTCTAGTTTGGCCGGAAACACCATATATTTT.